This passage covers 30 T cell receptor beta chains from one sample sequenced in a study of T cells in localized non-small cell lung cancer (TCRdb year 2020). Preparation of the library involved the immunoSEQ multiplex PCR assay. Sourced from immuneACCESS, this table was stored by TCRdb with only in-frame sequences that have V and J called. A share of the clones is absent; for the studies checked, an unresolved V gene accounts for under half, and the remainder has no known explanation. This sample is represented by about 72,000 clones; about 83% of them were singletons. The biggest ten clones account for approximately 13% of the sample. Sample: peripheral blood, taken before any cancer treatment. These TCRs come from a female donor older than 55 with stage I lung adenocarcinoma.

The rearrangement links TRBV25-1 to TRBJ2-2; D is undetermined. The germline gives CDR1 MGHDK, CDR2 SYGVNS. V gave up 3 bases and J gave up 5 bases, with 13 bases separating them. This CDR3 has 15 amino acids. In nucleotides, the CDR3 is TGTGCCAGCAGTGATGTGGGGTCGAGGACCGGGGAGCTGTTTTTT. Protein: CASSDVGSRTGELFF.

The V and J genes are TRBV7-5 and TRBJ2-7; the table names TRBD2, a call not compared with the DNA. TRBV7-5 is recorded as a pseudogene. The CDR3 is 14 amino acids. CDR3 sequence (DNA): TGTGCCAGAAGCAACAACCGGAGGACCTACGAGCAGTACTTC. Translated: CARSNNRRTYEQYF.

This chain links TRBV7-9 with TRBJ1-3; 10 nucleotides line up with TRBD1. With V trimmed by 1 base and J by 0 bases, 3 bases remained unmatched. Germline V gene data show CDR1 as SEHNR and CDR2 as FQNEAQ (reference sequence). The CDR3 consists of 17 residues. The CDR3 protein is CASSLGTGGFSGNTIYF. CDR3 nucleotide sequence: TGTGCCAGCAGCTTAGGGACAGGGGGATTCTCTGGAAACACCATATATTTT.

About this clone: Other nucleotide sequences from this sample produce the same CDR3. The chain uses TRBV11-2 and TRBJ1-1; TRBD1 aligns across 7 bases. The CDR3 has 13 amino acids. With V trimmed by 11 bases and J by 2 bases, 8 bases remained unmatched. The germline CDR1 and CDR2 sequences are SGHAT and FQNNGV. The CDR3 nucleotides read TGTGCCTCCTCCGGGACAGCTAACACTGAAGCTTTCTTT. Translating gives CASSGTANTEAFF.

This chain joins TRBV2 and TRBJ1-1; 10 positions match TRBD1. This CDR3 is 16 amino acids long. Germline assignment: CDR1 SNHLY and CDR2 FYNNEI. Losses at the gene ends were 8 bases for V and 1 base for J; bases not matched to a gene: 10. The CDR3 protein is CASQAGTGVENTEAFF. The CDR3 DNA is TGTGCCAGCCAAGCCGGGACAGGGGTTGAGAACACTGAAGCTTTCTTT. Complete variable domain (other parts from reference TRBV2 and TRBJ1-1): EPEVTQTPSHQVTQMGQEVILRCVPISNHLYFYWYRQILGQKVEFLVSFYNNEISEKSEIFDDQFSVERPDGSNFTLKIRSTKLEDSAMYFCASQAGTGVENTEAFFGQGTRLTVV.

CDR3 in amino acids: CASSNGQGAANEKLFF. The CDR3 nucleotides are TGTGCCAGCAGCAACGGACAGGGTGCAGCTAATGAAAAACTGTTTTTT. The V gene is TRBV5-5, the J gene TRBJ1-4; 8 bases fit TRBD1. The germline V gene has CDR1 SGHKS and CDR2 YYEKEE (reference sequence). This CDR3 spans 16 amino acids. V trimming: 4 bases; J trimming: 3 bases; junction bases outside the gene matches: 8.

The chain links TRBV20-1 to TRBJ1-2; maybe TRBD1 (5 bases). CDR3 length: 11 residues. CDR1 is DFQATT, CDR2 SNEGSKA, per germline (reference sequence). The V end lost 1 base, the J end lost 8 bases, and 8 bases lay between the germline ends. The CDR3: CSARGDLGYTF. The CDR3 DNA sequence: TGCAGTGCTAGAGGGGACCTGGGCTACACCTTC.

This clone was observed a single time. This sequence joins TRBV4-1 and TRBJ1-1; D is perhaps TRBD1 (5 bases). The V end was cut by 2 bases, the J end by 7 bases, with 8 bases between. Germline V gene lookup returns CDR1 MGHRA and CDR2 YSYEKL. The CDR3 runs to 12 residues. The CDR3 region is CASSQLGLEAFF. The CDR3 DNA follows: TGCGCCAGCAGCCAACTGGGACTTGAAGCTTTCTTT.

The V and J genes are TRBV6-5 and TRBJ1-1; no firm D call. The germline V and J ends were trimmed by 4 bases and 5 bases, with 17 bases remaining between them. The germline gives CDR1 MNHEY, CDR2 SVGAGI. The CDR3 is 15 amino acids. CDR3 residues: CASSSGAQIETEAFF. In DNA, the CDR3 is TGTGCCAGCAGTTCCGGAGCTCAAATCGAGACTGAAGCTTTCTTT.

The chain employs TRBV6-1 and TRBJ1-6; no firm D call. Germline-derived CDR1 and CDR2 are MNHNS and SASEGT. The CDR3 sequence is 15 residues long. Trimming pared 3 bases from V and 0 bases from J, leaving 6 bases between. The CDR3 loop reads CASSEASSYNSPLHF. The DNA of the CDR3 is TGTGCCAGCAGTGAGGCGAGCTCCTATAATTCACCCCTCCACTTT.

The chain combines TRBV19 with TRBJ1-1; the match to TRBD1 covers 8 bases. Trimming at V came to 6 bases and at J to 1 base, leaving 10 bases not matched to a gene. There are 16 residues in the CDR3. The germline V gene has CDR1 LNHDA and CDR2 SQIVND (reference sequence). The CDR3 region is CASSPLGGTGNTEAFF. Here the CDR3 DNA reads TGTGCCAGTAGCCCCTTAGGGGGGACAGGGAACACTGAAGCTTTCTTT.

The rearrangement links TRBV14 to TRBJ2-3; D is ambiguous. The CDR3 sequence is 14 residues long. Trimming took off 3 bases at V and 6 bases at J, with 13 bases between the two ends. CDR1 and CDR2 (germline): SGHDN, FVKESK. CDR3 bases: TGTGCCAGCAGCCATTGGGTTCTAAAGGATACGCAGTATTTT. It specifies CASSHWVLKDTQYF.

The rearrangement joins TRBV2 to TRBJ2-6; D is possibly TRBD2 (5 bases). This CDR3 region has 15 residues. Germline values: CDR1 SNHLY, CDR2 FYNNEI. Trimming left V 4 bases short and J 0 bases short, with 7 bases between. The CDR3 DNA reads TGTGCCAGCAGTGGCGGAGGCTCTGGGGCCAACGTCCTGACTTTC. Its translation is CASSGGGSGANVLTF.

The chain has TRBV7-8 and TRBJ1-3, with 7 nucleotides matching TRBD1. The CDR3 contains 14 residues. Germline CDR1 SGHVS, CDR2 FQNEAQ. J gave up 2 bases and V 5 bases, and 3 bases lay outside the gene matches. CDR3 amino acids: CASSPTGPGNTIYF. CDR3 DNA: TGTGCCAGCAGCCCGACAGGGCCTGGAAACACCATATATTTT.

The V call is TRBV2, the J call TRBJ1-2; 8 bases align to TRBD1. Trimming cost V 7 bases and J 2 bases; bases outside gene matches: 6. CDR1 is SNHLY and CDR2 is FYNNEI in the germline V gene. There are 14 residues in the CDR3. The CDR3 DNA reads TGTGCCAGCATCTGGACAGGGCGAAACTATGGCTACACCTTC. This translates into CASIWTGRNYGYTF.

The CDR3 DNA follows: TGTGCCAGCAGTCGGGGACAGAGCTCTGGAAACACCATATATTTT. Protein product: CASSRGQSSGNTIYF. The chain joins TRBV6-5 to TRBJ1-3, with 7 positions matching TRBD1. Looked up from germline, CDR1 is MNHEY and CDR2 is SVGAGI. Losses at the gene ends were 5 bases for V and 0 bases for J; bases not matched to a gene: 4. The CDR3 has 15 amino acids.

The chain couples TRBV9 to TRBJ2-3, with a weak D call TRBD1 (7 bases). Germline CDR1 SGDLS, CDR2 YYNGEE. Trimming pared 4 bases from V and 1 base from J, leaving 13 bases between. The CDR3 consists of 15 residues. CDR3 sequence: CASSLEGARTDTQYF. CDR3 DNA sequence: TGTGCCAGCAGCTTGGAGGGGGCGCGCACAGATACGCAGTATTTT.

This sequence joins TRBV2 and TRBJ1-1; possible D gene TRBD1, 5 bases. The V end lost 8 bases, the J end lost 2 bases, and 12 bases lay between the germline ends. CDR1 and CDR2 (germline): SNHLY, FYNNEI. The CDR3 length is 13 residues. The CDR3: CASGLGPNTEAFF. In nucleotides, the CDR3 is TGTGCCAGCGGATTGGGACCCAACACTGAAGCTTTCTTT.

Here the CDR3 reads CASSKQGAEYNEQFF. In nucleotides, the CDR3 is TGCGCCAGCAGCAAACAGGGGGCGGAGTACAATGAGCAGTTCTTC. The V gene is TRBV5-1, the J gene TRBJ2-1, with 9 bases fitting TRBD1. The CDR3 consists of 15 residues. With 4 bases clipped from V and 4 bases from J, the junction kept 6 bases outside the gene matches. The germline CDR1 and CDR2 sequences are SGHRS and YFSETQ. Full variable domain (missing parts from reference TRBV5-1 and TRBJ2-1): KAGVTQTPRYLIKTRGQQVTLSCSPISGHRSVSWYQQTPGQGLQFLFEYFSETQRNKGNFPGRFSGRQFSNSRSEMNVSTLELGDSALYLCASSKQGAEYNEQFFGPGTRLTVL.

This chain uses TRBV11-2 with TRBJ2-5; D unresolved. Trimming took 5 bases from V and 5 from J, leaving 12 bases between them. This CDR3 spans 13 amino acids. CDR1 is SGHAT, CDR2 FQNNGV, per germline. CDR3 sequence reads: CASSPGSSETQYF. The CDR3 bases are TGTGCCAGCAGCCCCGGAAGTTCGGAGACCCAGTACTTC.

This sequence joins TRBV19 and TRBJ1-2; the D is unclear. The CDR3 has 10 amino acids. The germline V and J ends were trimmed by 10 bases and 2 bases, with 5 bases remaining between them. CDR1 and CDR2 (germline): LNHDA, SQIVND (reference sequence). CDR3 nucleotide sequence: TGTGCCACCGGCAACTATGGCTACACCTTC. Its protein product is CATGNYGYTF. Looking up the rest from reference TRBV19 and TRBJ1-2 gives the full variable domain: DGGITQSPKYLFRKEGQNVTLSCEQNLNHDAMYWYRQDPGQGLRLIYYSQIVNDFQKGDIAEGYSVSREKKESFPLTVTSAQKNPTAFYLCATGNYGYTFGSGTRLTVV.

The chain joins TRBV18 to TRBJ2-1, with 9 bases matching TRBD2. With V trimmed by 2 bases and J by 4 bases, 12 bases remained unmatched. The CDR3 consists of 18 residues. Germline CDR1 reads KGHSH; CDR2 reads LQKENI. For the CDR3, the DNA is TGTGCCAGCTCACCATATCGCCCAGCGGGAGGCGGGTACAATGAGCAGTTCTTC. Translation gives CASSPYRPAGGGYNEQFF.

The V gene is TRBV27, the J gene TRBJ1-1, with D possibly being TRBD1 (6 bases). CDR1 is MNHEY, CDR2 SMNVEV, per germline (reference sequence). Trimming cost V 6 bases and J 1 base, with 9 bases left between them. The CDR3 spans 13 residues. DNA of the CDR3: TGTGCCAGCAGCTACAGGGAGAACACTGAAGCTTTCTTT. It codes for CASSYRENTEAFF.

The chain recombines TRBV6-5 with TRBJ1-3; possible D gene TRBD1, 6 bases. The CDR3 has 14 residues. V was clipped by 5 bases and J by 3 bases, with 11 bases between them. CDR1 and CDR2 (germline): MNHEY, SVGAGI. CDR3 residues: CASSRQTGGNTIYF. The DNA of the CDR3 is TGTGCCAGCAGTAGACAGACAGGTGGAAACACCATATATTTT.

This chain's CDR3 is CASSSIAGDSYEQYF. The CDR3 DNA follows: TGTGCCAGCAGCTCTATAGCGGGCGACTCCTACGAGCAGTACTTC. The J gene is TRBJ2-7, the V gene TRBV27, with 7 bases aligning to TRBD2. V shed 6 bases and J 0 bases; nucleotides not matched to a gene: 8. This CDR3 has 15 residues. From germline, CDR1 is MNHEY and CDR2 SMNVEV (reference sequence).

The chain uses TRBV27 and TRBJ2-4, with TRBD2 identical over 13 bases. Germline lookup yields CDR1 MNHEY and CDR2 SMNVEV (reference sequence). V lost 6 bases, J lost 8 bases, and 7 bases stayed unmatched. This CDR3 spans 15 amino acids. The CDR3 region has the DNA TGTGCCAGCAGACGACTAGCGGGAGGTTGGGACATTCAGTACTTC. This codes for CASRRLAGGWDIQYF.

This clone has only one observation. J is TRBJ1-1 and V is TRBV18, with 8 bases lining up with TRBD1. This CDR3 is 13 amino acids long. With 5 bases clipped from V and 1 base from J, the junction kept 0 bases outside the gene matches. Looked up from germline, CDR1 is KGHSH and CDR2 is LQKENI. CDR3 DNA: TGTGCCAGCTCAGGACAGGGGAACACTGAAGCTTTCTTT. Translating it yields CASSGQGNTEAFF.

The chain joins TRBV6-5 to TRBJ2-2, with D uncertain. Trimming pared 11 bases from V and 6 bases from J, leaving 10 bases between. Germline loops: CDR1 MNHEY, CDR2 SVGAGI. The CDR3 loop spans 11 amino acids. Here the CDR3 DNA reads TGTGCCCTGTATTCCTCCGGGGAGCTGTTTTTT. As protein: CALYSSGELFF.

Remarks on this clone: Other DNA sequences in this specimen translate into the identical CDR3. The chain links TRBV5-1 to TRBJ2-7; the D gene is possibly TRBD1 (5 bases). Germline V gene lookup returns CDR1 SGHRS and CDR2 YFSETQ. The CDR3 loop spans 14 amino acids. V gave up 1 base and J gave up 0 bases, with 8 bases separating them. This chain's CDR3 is CASSLIDSSYEQYF. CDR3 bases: TGCGCCAGCAGCTTGATCGACAGCTCCTACGAGCAGTACTTC.

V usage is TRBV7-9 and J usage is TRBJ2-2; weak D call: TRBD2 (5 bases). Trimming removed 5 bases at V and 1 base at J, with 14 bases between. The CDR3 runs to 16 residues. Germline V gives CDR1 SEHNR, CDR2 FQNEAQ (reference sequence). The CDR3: CASSPVIGENTGELFF. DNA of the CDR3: TGTGCCAGCAGCCCCGTTATCGGGGAGAACACCGGGGAGCTGTTTTTT.